This T cell receptor (beta chain) was found in a study of blood T cell repertoires in COVID-19. For the study at large: There were acute and convalescent COVID-19 samples, and they came from the United States, Italy and Spain. Sources were T cells, B-cell-depleted T cells, or PBMCs; the material itself was cDNA or gDNA.

Germline V gene lookup returns CDR1 SNHLY and CDR2 FYNNEI. The V and J ends lost 11 bases and 9 bases respectively, with 20 bases between them. CDR3 length: 13 amino acids. Data came from immunoSEQ multiplex PCR; TCRdb stores just in-frame clones and leaves some out. Of 200,000 to 250,000 clones listed, approximately 91% are singletons. Sequencing was performed on peripheral blood. The sequence derives from a man in his 60s who had recovered from COVID-19. The chain couples TRBV2 to TRBJ2-1; possibly TRBD2 for D (6 bases). The CDR3 reads CAGGLLSPGEQFF. The CDR3 coding sequence is TGTGCCGGGGGGTTACTATCCCCCGGTGAGCAGTTCTTC.